The next 9 T cell receptor beta chains were all read from a single sample in a study of blood T cell repertoires in COVID-19. The method was immunoSEQ multiplex PCR; TCRdb's version includes in-frame clones alone and lacks a portion of them. The sample consists of approximately 100,000 clones, roughly 75% of them appearing once. The sample comprised peripheral blood. The receptor set was obtained from a human donor in a cohort sampled during active or convalescent COVID-19.

This chain joins TRBV3-1 (or the pseudogene TRBV3-2) and TRBJ2-2; D is possibly TRBD1 (6 bases). Germline CDR1 is LGHDT and CDR2 is YNNKEL (reference sequence). This CDR3 is built from 15 residues. Trimming cost V 1 base and J 4 bases, with 10 bases left between them. The CDR3 DNA sequence: TGTGCCAGCAGCCAAGCGACAGGTCCCACCGGGGAGCTGTTTTTT. Encoded protein: CASSQATGPTGELFF.

This chain joins TRBV2 and TRBJ2-2; a weak D match, TRBD1 (5 bases). Germline CDR1 SNHLY, CDR2 FYNNEI. There are 11 residues in the CDR3. V lost 7 bases, J lost 10 bases, and 10 bases lay in between. The CDR3 DNA sequence: TGTGCCAGCATTAGGGGTGCGGAGCTGTTTTTT. It translates to CASIRGAELFF.

The chain carries TRBV7-2 and TRBJ2-2, with a tentative D call TRBD2 (6 bases). CDR3 size: 13 residues. Germline CDR1 and CDR2: SGHTA and FQGNSA. V dropped 5 bases and J dropped 6 bases, with 10 bases sitting between them. CDR3 protein: CASSLGLSGELFF. DNA for the CDR3: TGTGCCAGCAGCCTAGGACTATCCGGGGAGCTGTTTTTT.

The chain employs TRBV28 and TRBJ2-7; TRBD2 matches at 13 bases. Germline V gene lookup returns CDR1 MDHEN and CDR2 SYDVKM. The trim removed 6 bases at V and 9 bases at J, leaving 8 bases unmatched. This CDR3 comprises 14 residues. The CDR3: CASRLTGLAGRQYF. The CDR3 region has the DNA TGTGCCAGCAGGCTTACGGGACTAGCGGGAAGGCAGTACTTC.

The chain uses TRBV6-2 or TRBV6-3 and TRBJ1-5, with D tentatively TRBD1 (6 bases). Germline CDR1 MNHEY, CDR2 SVGEGT. This CDR3 has 14 amino acids. V gave up 4 bases and J gave up 1 base, with 8 bases separating them. CDR3 bases: TGTGCCAGCAGTTTACAGGGAAGCAATCAGCCCCAGCATTTT. This translates into CASSLQGSNQPQHF.

This sequence joins TRBV6-2 or TRBV6-3 and TRBJ1-1; no definite D call. CDR1 and CDR2 from the germline V gene are MNHEY and SVGEGT. This CDR3 contains 13 residues. V was cut by 0 bases and J by 1 base, with 3 bases left in between. The CDR3 spells CASSYSRNTEAFF. The CDR3 coding sequence is TGTGCCAGCAGTTACTCCAGGAACACTGAAGCTTTCTTT.

The V and J genes are TRBV7-2 and TRBJ2-7; D uncertain. V was clipped by 1 base and J by 4 bases, with 11 bases between them. The CDR3 runs to 14 residues. From germline, CDR1 is SGHTA and CDR2 FQGNSA. The CDR3 sequence is CASSLGGSQYEQYF. CDR3 DNA: TGTGCCAGCAGCTTAGGAGGTTCCCAATACGAGCAGTACTTC.

The J gene is TRBJ2-7, the V gene TRBV30, with TRBD1 identical over 9 bases. Germline values: CDR1 GTSNPN, CDR2 SVGIG (reference sequence). This CDR3 is 14 amino acids long. Trimming cost V 4 bases and J 7 bases; bases outside gene matches: 11. CDR3 region: CAWKRTGVGGEQYF. The CDR3 nucleotides are TGTGCCTGGAAGAGGACAGGGGTGGGAGGAGAGCAGTACTTC. The full variable domain, its missing parts supplied by reference TRBV30 and TRBJ2-7, is SQTIHQWPATLVQPVGSPLSLECTVEGTSNPNLYWYRQAAGRGLQLLFYSVGIGQISSEVPQNLSASRPQDRQFILSSKKLLLSDSGFYLCAWKRTGVGGEQYFGPGTRLTVT.

The V gene is TRBV21-1, the J gene TRBJ2-7; the table gives TRBD2 as D, unverified against the DNA. TRBV21-1 is a pseudogene locus. The CDR3 covers 14 residues. CDR3 DNA sequence: TGTGCCAGCACCCCGCGGGGGGGGTTCTACGAGCAGTACTTC. Protein sequence: CASTPRGGFYEQYF.